The 30 T cell receptor beta chains below come from one sample, sequenced in a study of cytomegalovirus exposure and HLA in healthy donors. PCR primers comprised 60 Vbeta and 13 Jbeta primers. Libraries were prepared by immunoSEQ multiplex PCR; TCRdb keeps only in-frame clonotypes and omits some of them. The repertoire holds about 200,000 clones, with roughly 12% as singletons. The material sequenced was PBMCs. The receptors shown here come from a man in his forties or fifties in good health and CMV-seropositive.

The CDR3 DNA sequence: TGTGCCAGCAGCTCTTTCCTAGCGGGGGGCGGTGAGCAGTTCTTC. This encodes CASSSFLAGGGEQFF. The V and J genes are TRBV11-2 and TRBJ2-1; 11 positions agree with TRBD2. Germline CDR1 reads SGHAT; CDR2 reads FQNNGV. The CDR3 is 15 residues long. V dropped 4 bases and J dropped 9; count of bases not matched to a gene: 8.

The chain has TRBV19 and TRBJ2-3; D may be TRBD1 (5 bases). V lost 5 bases, J lost 2 bases, and 17 bases lay in between. There are 16 residues in the CDR3. Germline V CDR1 and CDR2: LNHDA, SQIVND (reference sequence). CDR3 residues: CASSPQGRLITDTQYF. CDR3 DNA: TGTGCCAGTAGTCCCCAGGGAAGGCTTATCACAGATACGCAGTATTTT.

The chain links TRBV5-6 to TRBJ2-5, with 7 nucleotides matching TRBD1. The CDR3 runs 13 residues. V gave up 2 bases and J gave up 5 bases; unmatched junction bases: 3. The V gene's germline CDR1 is SGHDT and CDR2 YYEEEE. CDR3 sequence (DNA): TGTGCCAGCAGCTTAACAGGGGTGGAGACCCAGTACTTC. Its protein is CASSLTGVETQYF.

The sample holds a few counts of this clone. The chain joins TRBV2 to TRBJ2-4; the match to TRBD1 covers 8 bases. Looked up from germline, CDR1 is SNHLY and CDR2 is FYNNEI. After removal of 7 bases from V and 1 base from J, the junction contained 3 bases not matched to a gene. The CDR3 consists of 14 residues. CDR3 DNA: TGTGCCAGCATCCGGGACAGGGCCAAAAACATTCAGTACTTC. Encoded protein: CASIRDRAKNIQYF.

This clone was observed a few times. Here the CDR3 DNA reads TGTGCCAGCAGTTTGGGACAGGGGGCCCTCGAGCAGTACGTC. It translates to CASSLGQGALEQYV. This sequence joins TRBV6-6 and TRBJ2-7; 12 positions match TRBD1. V lost 4 bases, J lost 6 bases, and 4 bases stayed unmatched. This CDR3 is 14 amino acids long. Looked up from germline, CDR1 is MNHNY and CDR2 is SVGAGI (reference sequence).

V and J are TRBV5-5 and TRBJ2-2, with 11 bases fitting TRBD2. Germline V gives CDR1 SGHKS, CDR2 YYEKEE (reference sequence). The V segment lost 1 base and the J segment 7 bases; nucleotides outside the gene matches: 3. This CDR3 is 15 amino acids long. The CDR3 loop is CASSLTSGGFGELFF. The DNA for the CDR3 is TGTGCCAGCAGCTTGACTAGCGGGGGATTCGGGGAGCTGTTTTTT.

The chain carries TRBV10-3 and TRBJ1-2; a possible D gene is TRBD1 (6 bases). The germline V gene has CDR1 ENHRY and CDR2 SYGVKD. V was trimmed by 2 bases and J by 4 bases, leaving 17 bases between them. The CDR3 has 16 residues. The CDR3 protein is CAISEAFTGGAYGYTF. Written as DNA, the CDR3 is TGTGCCATCAGTGAGGCCTTTACCGGGGGGGCCTATGGCTACACCTTC.

This chain connects TRBV2 to TRBJ2-2; possibly TRBD2 for D (5 bases). The CDR3 covers 14 residues. With 3 bases removed from V and 4 bases from J, the gap between germline ends came to 9 bases. CDR1 is SNHLY and CDR2 is FYNNEI in the germline V gene. Here the CDR3 DNA reads TGTGCCAGCAGTGAGGCCCGGGGCACCGGGGAGCTGTTTTTT. This codes for CASSEARGTGELFF. Drawing the rest from reference TRBV2 and TRBJ2-2, the complete variable domain is EPEVTQTPSHQVTQMGQEVILRCVPISNHLYFYWYRQILGQKVEFLVSFYNNEISEKSEIFDDQFSVERPDGSNFTLKIRSTKLEDSAMYFCASSEARGTGELFFGEGSRLTVL.

This sequence joins TRBV28 and TRBJ1-1; D unresolved. V was clipped by 3 bases and J by 2 bases, with 10 bases between them. CDR1 and CDR2 from the germline V gene are MDHEN and SYDVKM. The CDR3 loop spans 14 amino acids. CDR3 in amino acids: CASSLGSSNTEAFF. The CDR3 nucleotides are TGTGCCAGCAGTTTGGGCAGCAGCAACACTGAAGCTTTCTTT.

This clone was found a few times. The gene calls are TRBV2 and TRBJ1-2, with 8 bases matching TRBD1. Trimming removed 6 bases from V and 4 bases from J; junction bases left unmatched: 4. Germline values: CDR1 SNHLY, CDR2 FYNNEI. The CDR3 contains 13 residues. The CDR3, as DNA: TGTGCCAGCAGCGACAGGGGCCTCTATGGCTACACCTTC. Its translation: CASSDRGLYGYTF.

The V and J genes are TRBV5-1 and TRBJ2-7, with D possibly matching TRBD1 (5 bases). Trimming removed 7 bases from V and 0 bases from J, with 8 bases in between. From germline, CDR1 is SGHRS and CDR2 YFSETQ. There are 12 residues in the CDR3. The CDR3 region has the DNA TGCGCCAGCGGGGCTAACTCCTACGAGCAGTACGTC. Translating it yields CASGANSYEQYV.

As for this clone: Different DNA sequences within this sample yield the same CDR3. The chain uses TRBV6-5 and TRBJ2-3; 7 bases fit TRBD2. The CDR3 covers 15 residues. CDR1 is MNHEY and CDR2 is SVGAGI in the germline V gene. V dropped 5 bases and J dropped 1; count of bases not matched to a gene: 6. The CDR3 here is CASSRQRGRTDTQYF. CDR3 nucleotides: TGTGCCAGCAGTCGACAGCGGGGCCGCACAGATACGCAGTATTTT.

This clone was seen only a few times. The rearrangement joins TRBV5-6 to TRBJ2-2; the match to TRBD2 covers 8 bases. Germline CDR1 is SGHDT and CDR2 is YYEEEE. CDR3 length: 16 amino acids. The junction had 4 bases not matched to a gene; V was cut back by 2 bases and J by 1 base. CDR3 in amino acids: CASSFGLAGNTGELFF. CDR3 nucleotide sequence: TGTGCCAGCAGCTTCGGCCTAGCGGGGAACACCGGGGAGCTGTTTTTT.

The chain carries TRBV11-3 and TRBJ2-7; TRBD1 might be the D (5 bases). Between the trimmed V and J ends, which lost 1 base and 5 bases, there was a span of 9 bases. The CDR3 consists of 13 residues. Germline-derived CDR1 and CDR2 are SGHNT and YENEEA. This chain's CDR3 is CASSLAGSHEQYV. The DNA for the CDR3 is TGTGCCAGCAGCTTAGCAGGGTCCCACGAGCAGTACGTC.

This clone was observed a few times. V gene TRBV2 combines with J gene TRBJ1-2, with TRBD1 matching over 10 bases. The CDR3 contains 17 residues. CDR1 is SNHLY and CDR2 is FYNNEI in the germline V gene. V lost 6 bases, J lost 1 base, and 11 bases stayed unmatched. CDR3 region: CASRTGTGANYNYGYTF. The CDR3 bases are TGTGCCAGCAGGACCGGGACAGGGGCTAACTATAACTATGGCTACACCTTC.

This clone showed up just a few times. V usage is TRBV19 and J usage is TRBJ2-1; 8 bases match TRBD2. Germline V gene data show CDR1 as LNHDA and CDR2 as SQIVND (reference sequence). The V segment lost 5 bases and the J segment 4 bases; nucleotides outside the gene matches: 10. The CDR3 runs to 16 residues. The CDR3 is CASSPPRGTRYNEQFF. The CDR3 DNA reads as TGTGCCAGTAGTCCGCCCCGAGGGACTAGATACAATGAGCAGTTCTTC. Using reference TRBV19 and TRBJ2-1 for the parts outside the CDR3, the full variable domain is DGGITQSPKYLFRKEGQNVTLSCEQNLNHDAMYWYRQDPGQGLRLIYYSQIVNDFQKGDIAEGYSVSREKKESFPLTVTSAQKNPTAFYLCASSPPRGTRYNEQFFGPGTRLTVL.

This clone showed up just a few times. The chain has TRBV7-2 and TRBJ1-4; D is perhaps TRBD1 (5 bases). The CDR3 contains 15 residues. CDR1 SGHTA and CDR2 FQGNSA come from the germline V gene. Trimming stripped 4 bases from V and 3 bases from J, with 12 bases between. In nucleotides, the CDR3 is TGTGCCAGCAGCTCGACAGAAGGGTCTAATGAAAAACTGTTTTTT. This codes for CASSSTEGSNEKLFF.

The CDR3 region has the DNA TGTGCCAGCAGCCCAACGATCAGGGGTGGGCAAGAGACCCAGTACTTC. This sequence encodes CASSPTIRGGQETQYF. V and J are TRBV5-4 and TRBJ2-5; the D gene is possibly TRBD1 (6 bases). The CDR3 is 16 amino acids. V was cut by 4 bases and J by 2 bases, with 18 bases left in between. The V gene's germline CDR1 is SGHNT and CDR2 YYREEE (reference sequence). Filled out from reference TRBV5-4 and TRBJ2-5, the complete variable domain reads ETGVTQSPTHLIKTRGQQVTLRCSSQSGHNTVSWYQQALGQGPQFIFQYYREEENGRGNFPPRFSGLQFPNYSSELNVNALELDDSALYLCASSPTIRGGQETQYFGPGTRLLVL.

This clone occurred a few times. This sample includes further DNA sequences coding for the same CDR3. V gene TRBV18 combines with J gene TRBJ1-2; 10 bases are a match to TRBD1. The V and J ends lost 4 bases and 5 bases, in that order; junction bases with no gene match: 1. The CDR3 runs 13 residues. Germline V gene data show CDR1 as KGHSH and CDR2 as LQKENI. The CDR3 region is CASSLDRGYGYTF. DNA for the CDR3: TGTGCCAGCTCACTGGACAGGGGGTATGGCTACACCTTC.

This clone was seen only a few times. The V and J genes are TRBV6-5 and TRBJ1-2; no clear D gene. Trimming took 6 bases from V and 1 from J, leaving 12 bases between them. Germline V CDR1 and CDR2: MNHEY, SVGAGI. CDR3 length equals 14 residues. The CDR3 sequence is CASRLPGNNYGYTF. CDR3 nucleotide sequence: TGTGCCAGCAGATTACCGGGAAATAACTATGGCTACACCTTC.

The chain combines TRBV9 with TRBJ1-2, with D perhaps TRBD1 (5 bases). This CDR3 is built from 13 residues. Germline-derived CDR1 and CDR2 are SGDLS and YYNGEE. The germline V and J ends were trimmed by 1 base and 8 bases, with 12 bases remaining between them. CDR3 sequence (DNA): TGTGCCAGCAGCGTAAGGGCAGGGCAAGGCTACACCTTC. As protein: CASSVRAGQGYTF.

The chain joins TRBV10-2 to TRBJ2-7; D uncertain. CDR3 length: 14 residues. V was clipped by 2 bases and J by 6 bases, with 14 bases between them. Germline V lookup: CDR1 WSHSY, CDR2 SAAADI. Here the CDR3 reads CASSELGVGSEQYV. DNA of the CDR3: TGCGCCAGCAGTGAGCTAGGAGTCGGGTCCGAGCAGTACGTC.

The CDR3 sequence: CAISGGASGDTQYF. The CDR3 DNA follows: TGTGCCATCAGCGGGGGGGCTTCGGGAGATACGCAGTATTTT. The chain employs TRBV10-3 and TRBJ2-3; 8 bases agree with TRBD2. The CDR3 is 14 residues long. The V gene's germline CDR1 is ENHRY and CDR2 SYGVKD. V lost 6 bases to trimming and J lost 5 bases; unmatched junction nucleotides: 7.

The gene calls are TRBV25-1 and TRBJ2-5; weak D call: TRBD2 (7 bases). The DNA end is more similar to TRBJ2-7, so the J call may be wrong. CDR3 length equals 15 residues. From germline, CDR1 is MGHDK and CDR2 SYGVNS. The CDR3 here is CASSEGGGQGYEQYF. CDR3 nucleotides: TGTGCCAGCAGTGAAGGGGGGGGCCAGGGATACGAGCAGTACTTC.

This clone was found a few times. V gene TRBV6-5 combines with J gene TRBJ1-6; D possibly corresponds to TRBD1 (6 bases). This CDR3 has 14 residues. Per the germline V gene, CDR1 is MNHEY and CDR2 is SVGAGI. Trimming removed 4 bases at V and 10 bases at J, with 14 bases between. CDR3 sequence reads: CASSSTTGTSPLHF. The CDR3 region has the DNA TGTGCCAGCAGTTCCACCACAGGGACCTCACCCCTCCACTTT.

V usage is TRBV7-9 and J usage is TRBJ2-2; perhaps TRBD2 as D (5 bases). Germline V CDR1 and CDR2: SEHNR, FQNEAQ (reference sequence). Trimming shortened V by 5 bases and J by 3 bases, and 13 bases separated the two germline ends. The CDR3 has 15 amino acids. The CDR3 loop reads CASSQRGNHTGELFF. DNA for the CDR3: TGTGCCAGCAGCCAGAGAGGGAACCACACCGGGGAGCTGTTTTTT.

V and J are TRBV5-1 and TRBJ1-1; perhaps TRBD1 as D (5 bases). Germline V gene data show CDR1 as SGHRS and CDR2 as YFSETQ. This CDR3 spans 15 amino acids. Trimming removed 1 base from V and 3 bases from J, with 13 bases in between. The CDR3 nucleotides read TGCGCCAGCAGCTTGTATTCAGGGCAGGACACTGAAGCTTTCTTT. Translation: CASSLYSGQDTEAFF.

There are a few counts of this clone. This chain connects TRBV6-6 to TRBJ1-6; possibly TRBD1 for D (5 bases). Per germline, CDR1 MNHNY and CDR2 SVGAGI (reference sequence). With 2 bases removed from V and 7 bases from J, the gap between germline ends came to 12 bases. This CDR3 spans 15 amino acids. In DNA, the CDR3 is TGTGCCAGCAGTTACCTCAGGGAGGGGAATTCACCCCTCCACTTT. This translates into CASSYLREGNSPLHF.

This clone has a handful of counts. This chain joins TRBV19 and TRBJ2-5, with D possibly being TRBD2 (6 bases). The CDR3 extends over 13 amino acids. V lost 4 bases to trimming and J lost 5 bases, with 11 bases between them. CDR1 is LNHDA and CDR2 is SQIVND in the germline V gene (reference sequence). CDR3 in DNA: TGTGCCAGTAGTAGGCGGGGAAAGGAGACCCAGTACTTC. As protein: CASSRRGKETQYF.

The gene calls are TRBV5-1 and TRBJ2-7; 8 bases align to TRBD1. This CDR3 has 16 amino acids. Germline V gives CDR1 SGHRS, CDR2 YFSETQ. V shed 1 base, J shed 5 bases, and the junction held 11 bases outside the gene matches. CDR3 nucleotide sequence: TGCGCCAGCAGCTTGAGGTTCGGGGACAGGCCCGACGAGCAGTACTTC. Translated: CASSLRFGDRPDEQYF.